This T cell receptor (beta chain) emerged from a study of cytomegalovirus exposure and HLA in healthy donors. General study findings and limits: Later genetic work tied a missense DCLRE1C variant to beta-chain V and J trimming. Earlier findings revealed that most TCR beta V segments proved productive either about 87% or about 30% of the time.

In regard to this clone: As yet, its antigen is unknown.

In the PCR, 60 Vbeta and 13 Jbeta primers were used. Assay used: immunoSEQ multiplex PCR; TCRdb lists only in-frame clones, some missing. The profile shows about 90,000 clones, roughly two thirds of them singletons. All donors participated as healthy donors of bone marrow. Donors showed nominal health when sampled, although they likely had unrecorded immune exposures. Trimming cost V 0 bases and J 2 bases, with 9 bases left between them. Germline assignment: CDR1 SGHNT and CDR2 YYREEE (reference sequence). This CDR3 has 15 residues. The V call is TRBV5-4, the J call TRBJ2-1; maybe TRBD2 (6 bases). The receptor was isolated from a woman aged 50 to 60 in good health and CMV-seropositive. The sequenced sample consisted of PBMCs. In DNA form, the CDR3 reads TGTGCCAGCAGCTTGGTCGGGAGTGCCTACAATGAGCAGTTCTTC. This encodes CASSLVGSAYNEQFF.